Listed below are T cell receptor beta chains from one sample, sequenced in a study of Graves' ophthalmopathy and Graves' hyperthyroidism. TCRdb re-called the multiplex PCR reads with MiXCR, one entry per CDR3 protein. The data contain hundreds of thousands of distinct CDR3 sequences, 20% to 25% of them singletons. Sequencing used peripheral blood. The receptors stem from a woman between 50 and 59 years old with Graves' ophthalmopathy. Each CDR3 is given with its conserved first and last residue. The order of the fields is D gene, CDR3 length, clone size, J gene, V gene, CDR3 protein, CDR3 DNA. The D gene is left open where the match is weak. Part of the rows lack a size; the others show once, few, many or a class for expanded clones.

-,15,-,TRBJ2-2,TRBV6-5,CASSYVQGNTGELFF,TGTGCCAGCAGTTACGTCCAGGGGAACACCGGGGAGCTGTTTTTT
TRBD1,14,many,TRBJ2-7,TRBV30,CAYAGQGRSYEQYF,TGTGCCTACGCGGGACAGGGGAGGTCCTACGAGCAGTACTTC
-,16,-,TRBJ2-7,TRBV10-1,CASSESRDTRFYEQYF,TGCGCCAGCAGTGAGTCGCGGGACACCCGATTCTACGAGCAGTACTTC
-,14,many,TRBJ2-7,TRBV7-9,CASSLTQGGDEQYF,TGTGCCAGCAGCTTAACACAGGGGGGGGACGAGCAGTACTTC
-,14,many,TRBJ2-5,TRBV20-1,CSAFASRMRETQYF,TGCAGTGCTTTCGCCAGTAGAATGCGAGAGACCCAGTACTTC
-,12,-,TRBJ2-7,TRBV12-3/TRBV12-4,CASSFEPGEQYF,TGTGCCAGCAGTTTTGAACCCGGGGAGCAGTACTTC
-,15,many,TRBJ2-7,TRBV6-1,CASSDTAGPTYEQYF,TGTGCCAGCAGTGACACGGCGGGACCAACCTACGAGCAGTACTTC
-,13,-,TRBJ2-7,TRBV6-1,CASRLDSLYEQYF,TGTGCCAGCAGACTAGACAGTCTCTACGAGCAGTACTTC
-,16,many,TRBJ1-2,TRBV7-8,CASSLNRRGLSYGYTF,TGTGCCAGCAGCTTAAACCGACGCGGGCTCAGCTATGGCTACACCTTC
TRBD1,15,many,TRBJ2-3,TRBV2,CASSFRTGGKDTQYF,TGTGCCAGCAGCTTCCGGACAGGGGGCAAGGATACGCAGTATTTT
-,13,-,TRBJ1-2,TRBV27,CASSAGTHYGYTF,TGTGCCAGCAGCGCCGGGACTCACTATGGCTACACCTTC
TRBD1,16,many,TRBJ2-4,TRBV24-1,CATSDNGQGAQNIQYF,TGTGCCACCAGTGATAACGGACAGGGGGCCCAAAACATTCAGTACTTC
TRBD1,15,-,TRBJ2-5,TRBV12-3/TRBV12-4,CASSLGTGTQETQYF,TGTGCCAGCAGTTTGGGGACAGGGACACAAGAGACCCAGTACTTC
-,16,many,TRBJ2-5,TRBV4-1,CASSLSGGLGAETQYF,TGCGCCAGCAGCCTCTCAGGGGGACTAGGAGCCGAGACCCAGTACTTC
-,15,few,TRBJ1-1,TRBV18,CASSDSRAKNTEAFF,TGTGCCAGCTCAGATTCTCGGGCCAAGAACACTGAAGCTTTCTTT
-,16,many,TRBJ1-6,TRBV20-1,CSASVSSRGNDSPLHF,TGCAGTGCTAGCGTCTCGTCCAGGGGTAATGATTCACCCCTCCACTTT
TRBD2,17,-,TRBJ2-2,TRBV19,CASSIDVSGRETGELFF,TGTGCCAGTAGTATAGACGTATCCGGGAGGGAAACCGGGGAGCTGTTTTTT
TRBD1,13,many,TRBJ1-2,TRBV11-2,CASSLRQGGGYTF,TGTGCCAGCAGCCTTCGACAGGGAGGGGGCTACACCTTC
-,15,many,TRBJ2-6,TRBV15,CATRGLGSGANVLTF,TGTGCCACCAGAGGGCTGGGCTCTGGGGCCAACGTCCTGACTTTC
-,14,many,TRBJ2-7,TRBV5-1,CASSLEGFAYEQYF,TGCGCCAGCAGCTTGGAGGGGTTCGCCTACGAGCAGTACTTC
TRBD1,14,few,TRBJ1-2,TRBV7-3,CASSESQGAGGYTF,TGTGCCAGCAGCGAGAGCCAGGGGGCAGGTGGCTACACCTTC
TRBD1,16,-,TRBJ1-2,TRBV12-3/TRBV12-4,CASSLYSRGNSYGYTF,TGTGCCAGCAGTTTGTACTCCAGGGGGAATTCCTATGGCTACACCTTC
TRBD1,16,few,TRBJ2-5,TRBV27,CASSLSGQGAGETQYF,TGTGCCAGCAGTTTATCAGGACAGGGGGCCGGGGAGACCCAGTACTTC
-,15,few,TRBJ2-6,TRBV6-1,CASSPRQSGAYVLTF,TGTGCCAGCAGTCCAAGACAGTCTGGGGCCTACGTCCTGACTTTC
-,12,few,TRBJ2-7,TRBV5-1,CASSEDPYEQYF,TGCGCCAGCTCGGAGGACCCCTACGAGCAGTACTTC
-,15,many,TRBJ2-6,TRBV19,CASSILSSGANVLTF,TGTGCCAGTAGTATCCTGTCCTCTGGGGCCAACGTCCTGACTTTC
TRBD1,13,-,TRBJ1-1,TRBV29-1,CSVPGQGWSEAFF,TGCAGCGTGCCGGGACAGGGATGGTCTGAAGCTTTCTTT
-,15,-,TRBJ2-7,TRBV5-1,CASSLDHQGIYEQYF,TGCGCCAGCAGCTTAGATCATCAGGGGATCTACGAGCAGTACTTC
TRBD1,16,many,TRBJ1-1,TRBV12-3/TRBV12-4,CASSTARQGAKTEAFF,TGTGCCAGCAGTACCGCCCGACAGGGGGCGAAGACTGAAGCTTTCTTT
TRBD1,13,-,TRBJ1-1,TRBV29-1,CSVQQGAYTEAFF,TGCAGCGTCCAACAGGGGGCTTACACTGAAGCTTTCTTT
-,11,few,TRBJ1-1,TRBV29-1,CSVAGVTEAFF,TGCAGCGTTGCGGGGGTTACTGAAGCTTTCTTT
-,14,-,TRBJ1-2,TRBV30,CAWRRGRGFYGYTF,TGTGCCTGGAGGAGGGGCAGGGGTTTCTATGGCTACACCTTC
-,10,many,TRBJ2-5,TRBV6-2/TRBV6-3,CASRGRTQYF,TGTGCCAGCAGGGGCAGGACCCAGTACTTC
-,13,many,TRBJ2-5,TRBV7-9,CASSLDPGRTQYF,TGTGCCAGCAGTTTGGACCCCGGACGGACCCAGTACTTC
-,13,-,TRBJ2-7,TRBV7-6,CASSSGLRSEQYF,TGTGCCAGCAGCTCCGGGCTCCGCAGCGAGCAGTACTTC
-,15,many,TRBJ1-6,TRBV28,CASSRRDLYNSPLHF,TGTGCCAGCAGCCGCCGGGACCTCTATAATTCACCCCTCCACTTT
-,13,many,TRBJ2-2,TRBV20-1,CSARTTNTGELFF,TGCAGTGCTAGGACAACGAACACCGGGGAGCTGTTTTTT
-,15,-,TRBJ1-5,TRBV5-1,CASSPDGGIDQPQHF,TGCGCCAGCAGCCCGGACGGGGGGATAGATCAGCCCCAGCATTTT
TRBD1,15,few,TRBJ1-1,TRBV6-5,CASSYRDRGPAEAFF,TGTGCCAGCAGTTACCGGGACAGGGGGCCGGCTGAAGCTTTCTTT
TRBD2,16,-,TRBJ2-2,TRBV9,CASSVATSGVTGELFF,TGTGCCAGCAGCGTAGCCACTAGCGGGGTCACCGGGGAGCTGTTTTTT
-,16,-,TRBJ2-1,TRBV20-1,CSARDLAVASYNEQFF,TGCAGTGCTAGAGATCTAGCCGTTGCCTCCTACAATGAGCAGTTCTTC
TRBD2,15,many,TRBJ2-7,TRBV7-8,CASSLVGGSPTEQYF,TGTGCCAGCAGCTTAGTAGGCGGGAGCCCGACTGAGCAGTACTTC
TRBD1,15,-,TRBJ1-1,TRBV12-3/TRBV12-4,CASSARTGVNTEAFF,TGTGCCAGCAGCGCTAGGACAGGGGTGAACACTGAAGCTTTCTTT
TRBD2,14,many,TRBJ2-7,TRBV7-2,CASSRGGSSYEQYF,TGTGCCAGCAGCCGCGGGGGGAGCTCCTACGAGCAGTACTTC
-,12,many,TRBJ1-5,TRBV28,CASRRAGKPQHF,TGTGCCAGCCGTCGGGCGGGAAAGCCCCAGCATTTT
TRBD2,14,many,TRBJ2-7,TRBV20-1,CSAIAGEVSYEQYF,TGCAGTGCAATAGCGGGAGAAGTGTCCTACGAGCAGTACTTC
-,12,-,TRBJ1-1,TRBV30,CAYGTPNTEAFF,TGTGCCTATGGGACACCGAACACTGAAGCTTTCTTT
-,17,-,TRBJ1-6,TRBV27,CASSYGRESSYNSPLHF,TGTGCCAGCAGTTACGGTCGGGAGAGCTCCTATAATTCACCCCTCCACTTT
-,15,once,TRBJ2-5,TRBV28,CASRYTGGAGETQYF,TGTGCCAGCAGATATACAGGGGGGGCCGGGGAGACCCAGTACTTC
-,16,-,TRBJ1-1,TRBV6-2/TRBV6-3,CASSYSTEFMNTEAFF,TGTGCCAGCAGTTACTCGACAGAATTCATGAACACTGAAGCTTTCTTT